This T cell receptor (beta chain) was profiled in a study of T-cell reconstitution after alpha-beta-depleted transplantation in children. CDR1 SQVTM and CDR2 ANQGSEA come from the germline V gene. V lost 6 bases and J lost 2; bases outside the gene matches: 2. CDR3 length: 13 amino acids. Unique molecular identifiers were incorporated during preparation of the TCRbeta library. TCRdb reanalysed the PCR reads using MiXCR and keeps one entry per CDR3 protein. The sample consists of some 840,000 distinct CDR3 sequences, 16% of them appearing once. This clonotype was detected only a few times. Its specificity is not known. Whole-study findings and limits: In patients about two months after transplant, alpha-beta T cells reportedly arose from several hundred expanded graft clones. Newly made T cells mostly supplied T-cell counts and diversity one year after transplant.

This TCR derives from a male patient between 5 and 17 years old who had a stem cell transplant for acute lymphoblastic leukemia, so the T cells may come from the graft donor. The sequencing used PBMCs, mostly from graft donor cells, collected 360 days after TCRalphabeta/CD19-depleted stem cell transplant. The chain has TRBV29-1 and TRBJ2-7, with TRBD2 matching over 12 bases. The CDR3 here is CSVPSGRAYEQYF. The DNA of the CDR3 is TGCAGCGTGCCTAGCGGGAGGGCCTACGAGCAGTACTTC.